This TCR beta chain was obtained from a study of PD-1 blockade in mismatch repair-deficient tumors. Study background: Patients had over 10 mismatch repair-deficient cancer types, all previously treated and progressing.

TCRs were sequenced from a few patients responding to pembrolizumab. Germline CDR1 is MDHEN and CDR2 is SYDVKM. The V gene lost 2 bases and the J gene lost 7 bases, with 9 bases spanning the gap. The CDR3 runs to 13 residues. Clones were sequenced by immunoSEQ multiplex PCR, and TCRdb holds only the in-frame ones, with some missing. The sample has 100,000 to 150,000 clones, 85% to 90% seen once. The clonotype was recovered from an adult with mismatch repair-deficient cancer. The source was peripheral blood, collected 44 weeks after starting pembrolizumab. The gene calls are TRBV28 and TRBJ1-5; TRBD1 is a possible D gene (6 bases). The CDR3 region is CASSLLRGQPQHF. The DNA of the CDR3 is TGTGCCAGCAGTTTACTCAGGGGACAGCCCCAGCATTTT.